This TCR beta chain was observed in a study of blood T cell repertoires in COVID-19. About the research overall: From T cells, B-cell-depleted T cells, or PBMCs came the material, which was cDNA or gDNA.

Per the authors' pipeline: Amplification of reference gene primers was used by the study to estimate nucleated cell counts. Measured with immunoSEQ multiplex PCR; TCRdb has only the in-frame clones, and not every one. D and trimming were read from the DNA, whereas the V and J calls and clone size are those reported in that table. The sample contains a few hundred thousand clones, 65% to 90% of which appear only once. Enrollment of patients from Seattle took place during active infection, with longitudinal follow-up. With 8 bases removed from V and 1 base from J, the gap between germline ends came to 11 bases. Germline CDR1 is SGHTA and CDR2 is FQGNSA. The CDR3 length is 13 residues.

The source is a woman aged 55-75 years with COVID-19, enrolled during active disease. The chain links TRBV7-2 to TRBJ1-1; maybe TRBD1 (5 bases). Specimen: peripheral blood. CDR3: CASGRVENTEAFF. CDR3 DNA: TGTGCCAGCGGCAGGGTGGAGAACACTGAAGCTTTCTTT.